This passage covers 19 T cell receptor beta chains from one sample sequenced in a study of blood T cell repertoires in COVID-19. Here immunoSEQ multiplex PCR was the method, and the copy in TCRdb shows in-frame clones only, minus some. The sample yields over 250,000 clones, 83% seen once. The sequencing input was peripheral blood. All receptors come from a woman in her forties or fifties who had recovered from COVID-19.

This clone has just one count. This chain uses TRBV28 with TRBJ1-2; 9 nucleotides line up with TRBD1. This CDR3 is built from 14 residues. V lost 6 bases and J lost 7; bases outside the gene matches: 9. CDR1 and CDR2 (germline): MDHEN, SYDVKM. This chain's CDR3 is CASRRAQGAGGYTF. The CDR3 nucleotides are TGTGCCAGCAGGCGAGCACAGGGGGCGGGTGGCTACACCTTC.

This chain connects TRBV6-1 to TRBJ2-7, with D tentatively TRBD1 (5 bases). This CDR3 contains 14 residues. CDR1 is MNHNS, CDR2 SASEGT, per germline. Trimming pared 2 bases from V and 3 bases from J, leaving 11 bases between. The CDR3 is CASSELGQGYEQYF. The CDR3 region has the DNA TGTGCCAGCAGTGAATTAGGGCAGGGCTACGAGCAGTACTTC.

This clone was counted a few times. The chain recombines TRBV3-1 (or the pseudogene TRBV3-2) with TRBJ2-7; 10 bases are a match to TRBD2. Germline lookup yields CDR1 LGHDT and CDR2 YNNKEL (reference sequence). The CDR3 loop spans 15 amino acids. J gave up 6 bases and V 1 base, and 6 bases lay outside the gene matches. Here the CDR3 reads CASSQGLAGVSEQYF. In DNA form, the CDR3 reads TGTGCCAGCAGCCAAGGGCTAGCGGGAGTGAGCGAGCAGTACTTC.

The J gene is TRBJ2-5, the V gene TRBV24-1, with TRBD2 matching over 14 bases. The CDR3 has 17 amino acids. The germline CDR1 and CDR2 sequences are KGHDR and SFDVKD. After removal of 4 bases from V and 3 bases from J, the junction contained 6 bases not matched to a gene. CDR3 bases: TGTGCCACCAGTGACGTTGGACTAGCGGGGGGCGAAGAGACCCAGTACTTC. It yields the protein CATSDVGLAGGEETQYF.

The gene calls are TRBV28 and TRBJ2-1; no firm D call. The CDR3 contains 12 residues. Per germline, CDR1 MDHEN and CDR2 SYDVKM. Trimming removed 6 bases at V and 8 bases at J, with 11 bases between. CDR3 amino acids: CASRRSRHEQFF. CDR3 DNA: TGTGCCAGCAGGCGGAGCCGCCATGAGCAGTTCTTC.

This clone has just a few counts. Other nucleotide sequences in the sample specify the same CDR3. The chain is built from TRBV11-3 and TRBJ2-1; 7 bases are a match to TRBD2. In germline, CDR1 is SGHNT, CDR2 YENEEA. V lost 5 bases and J lost 5; bases outside the gene matches: 6. The CDR3 runs to 14 residues. The CDR3 here is CASSLPGLNNEQFF. The CDR3 DNA reads TGTGCCAGCAGCCTCCCGGGACTAAACAATGAGCAGTTCTTC.

This clone was observed a few times. V is TRBV2 and J is TRBJ2-5; TRBD2 aligns across 9 bases. The V and J ends lost 5 bases and 1 base, in that order; junction bases with no gene match: 8. The length of the CDR3 is 16 residues. The germline CDR1 and CDR2 sequences are SNHLY and FYNNEI. The CDR3 nucleotides read TGTGCCAGCAGTACCCGGACTAGCGCCCGCCAAGAGACCCAGTACTTC. It codes for CASSTRTSARQETQYF.

The V call is TRBV18, the J call TRBJ1-6; D is possibly TRBD1 (5 bases). The CDR3 covers 15 residues. The germline gives CDR1 KGHSH, CDR2 LQKENI. Trimming left V 6 bases short and J 6 bases short, with 15 bases between. The CDR3 reads CASSPFDSANSPLHF. The CDR3 bases are TGTGCCAGCTCCCCCTTCGACAGTGCTAATTCACCCCTCCACTTT.

This sequence joins TRBV28 and TRBJ2-1; D is unclear. CDR1 and CDR2 (germline): MDHEN, SYDVKM. Between the trimmed V and J ends, which lost 0 bases and 3 bases, there was a span of 9 bases. The length of the CDR3 is 15 residues. DNA of the CDR3: TGTGCCAGCAGTTTATGGTGGCAGAACTACAATGAGCAGTTCTTC. Its translation: CASSLWWQNYNEQFF.

The chain links TRBV5-1 to TRBJ2-7; TRBD2 matches 13 bases. Germline lookup yields CDR1 SGHRS and CDR2 YFSETQ. J lost 6 bases, V lost 4 bases, and 4 bases had no gene match. The CDR3 runs 14 residues. The CDR3 bases are TGCGCCAGCAGCCTTCGGACTAGCGGGAGCGAGCAGTACTTC. Its protein product is CASSLRTSGSEQYF. Supplemented by reference TRBV5-1 and TRBJ2-7, the full variable domain reads KAGVTQTPRYLIKTRGQQVTLSCSPISGHRSVSWYQQTPGQGLQFLFEYFSETQRNKGNFPGRFSGRQFSNSRSEMNVSTLELGDSALYLCASSLRTSGSEQYFGPGTRLTVT.

This chain links TRBV11-2 with TRBJ1-2; 11 bases are a match to TRBD1. The CDR3 has 15 residues. V lost 1 base to trimming and J lost 4 bases; unmatched junction nucleotides: 2. Germline V lookup: CDR1 SGHAT, CDR2 FQNNGV. The CDR3 region has the DNA TGTGCCAGCAGCTTAGCTGGGACAGGGGGCTATGGCTACACCTTC. Its translation is CASSLAGTGGYGYTF.

V gene TRBV4-3 combines with J gene TRBJ1-5; D gene unclear. V was trimmed by 0 bases and J by 0 bases, leaving 15 bases between them. This CDR3 contains 18 residues. Germline loops: CDR1 LGHNA, CDR2 YSLEER. The CDR3 sequence: CASSQDPPTTYSNQPQHF. Written as DNA, the CDR3 is TGCGCCAGCAGCCAAGATCCCCCGACAACTTATAGCAATCAGCCCCAGCATTTT.

V gene TRBV28 combines with J gene TRBJ1-5; no definite D call. Trimming pared 10 bases from V and 4 bases from J, leaving 11 bases between. Germline values: CDR1 MDHEN, CDR2 SYDVKM. CDR3 length: 12 residues. As DNA, the CDR3 is TGTGCCACCGGGGATGGAAATCAGCCCCAGCATTTT. It translates to CATGDGNQPQHF.

The chain employs TRBV4-2 and TRBJ2-3, with no clear D. CDR3 length equals 15 residues. From germline, CDR1 is LGHNA and CDR2 YNFKEQ. Trimming cost V 4 bases and J 2 bases, with 13 bases left between them. In DNA, the CDR3 is TGTGCCAGCAGCCTCGAGGCGGTCCCCACAGATACGCAGTATTTT. It yields the protein CASSLEAVPTDTQYF.

This rearrangement joins TRBV19 to TRBJ1-1; 9 bases align to TRBD1. CDR3 length: 17 amino acids. Looked up from germline, CDR1 is LNHDA and CDR2 is SQIVND (reference sequence). Germline trimming cut 4 bases from V and 2 bases from J; bases unmatched to any gene: 11. The CDR3 DNA sequence: TGTGCCAGTAGTACCCTGACAGGGGGTTTGGGAAACACTGAAGCTTTCTTT. Encoded protein: CASSTLTGGLGNTEAFF.

This chain connects TRBV2 to TRBJ2-3; maybe TRBD1 (5 bases). The CDR3 is 14 residues long. The germline V and J ends were trimmed by 6 bases and 4 bases, with 14 bases remaining between them. From germline, CDR1 is SNHLY and CDR2 FYNNEI. CDR3 loop: CASSLGAGADTQYF. DNA of the CDR3: TGTGCCAGCAGCCTTGGGGCAGGAGCAGATACGCAGTATTTT.

The V gene is TRBV30, the J gene TRBJ1-2; maybe TRBD1 (6 bases). Germline values: CDR1 GTSNPN, CDR2 SVGIG (reference sequence). This CDR3 is built from 14 residues. Trimming took 2 bases from V and 6 from J, leaving 16 bases between them. The CDR3 here is CAWSIIQGIDGYTF. The CDR3 DNA reads as TGTGCCTGGAGTATCATTCAGGGGATTGATGGCTACACCTTC.

This clone has a count of ten or more. The chain has TRBV18 and TRBJ1-1; the D is unclear. The germline V gene has CDR1 KGHSH and CDR2 LQKENI. The CDR3 is made up of 12 amino acids. Trimming left V 2 bases short and J 6 bases short, with 7 bases between. The CDR3 DNA reads as TGTGCCAGCTCACCAAGGCAGGCTGAAGCTTTCTTT. It yields the protein CASSPRQAEAFF. The complete variable domain, with remaining parts taken from reference TRBV18 and TRBJ1-1, reads NAGVMQNPRHLVRRRGQEARLRCSPMKGHSHVYWYRQLPEEGLKFMVYLQKENIIDESGMPKERFSAEFPKEGPSILRIQQVVRGDSAAYFCASSPRQAEAFFGQGTRLTVV.

The J gene is TRBJ1-3, the V gene TRBV5-1, with D perhaps matching TRBD1 (5 bases). Germline lookup yields CDR1 SGHRS and CDR2 YFSETQ. Trimming took 0 bases from V and 4 from J, leaving 8 bases between them. There are 14 residues in the CDR3. The CDR3 loop is CASSLDGGGNTIYF. CDR3 DNA: TGCGCCAGCAGCTTGGACGGGGGAGGAAACACCATATATTTT.